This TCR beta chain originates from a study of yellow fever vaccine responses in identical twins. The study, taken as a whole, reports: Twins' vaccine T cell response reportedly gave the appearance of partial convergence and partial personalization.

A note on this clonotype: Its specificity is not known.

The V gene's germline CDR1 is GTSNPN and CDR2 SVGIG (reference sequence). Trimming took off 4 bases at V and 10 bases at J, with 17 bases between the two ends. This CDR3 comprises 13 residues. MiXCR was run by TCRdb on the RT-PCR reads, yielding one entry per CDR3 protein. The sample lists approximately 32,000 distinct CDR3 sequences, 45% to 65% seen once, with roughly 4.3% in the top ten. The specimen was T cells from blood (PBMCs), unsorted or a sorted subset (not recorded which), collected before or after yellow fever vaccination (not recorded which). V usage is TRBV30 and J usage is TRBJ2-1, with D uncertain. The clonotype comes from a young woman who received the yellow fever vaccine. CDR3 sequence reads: CAWTTPHKIEQFF. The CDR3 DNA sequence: TGTGCCTGGACCACTCCTCACAAGATCGAGCAGTTCTTC.